The clone carrying this T cell receptor beta chain was counted between two and nine times. Its antigen is unknown. The data originate from a study of radiotherapy plus CTLA-4 blockade in lung cancer. Whole-study context: Roughly 17% of enrolled patients responded objectively, and about 30% had disease control.

In chemo-refractory metastatic non-small-cell lung cancer, patients got ipilimumab CTLA-4 blockade together with focal radiation. Trimming stripped 5 bases from V and 7 bases from J, with 12 bases between. Germline V gives CDR1 ENHRY, CDR2 SYGVKD. CDR3 length: 13 amino acids. The assay was immunoSEQ multiplex PCR, and TCRdb's table has in-frame clones only and misses some. The sample shows some 100,000 clones, about 83% of them seen only once. Study-level points and caveats: Peripheral blood showed expansion of tumor-derived TCR clones after radiotherapy and ipilimumab. With interferon-beta, early dynamics of blood T cell clones were reported to best predict response.

This chain connects TRBV10-3 to TRBJ2-1; no clear D gene. The receptor was derived from a human donor with non-small cell lung cancer who had a partial response to radiotherapy plus ipilimumab. This specimen was peripheral blood, taken from a patient treated with radiotherapy plus ipilimumab. In nucleotides, the CDR3 is TGTGCCATCAGTACACCCCCTCTGAATGAGCAGTTCTTC. It encodes CAISTPPLNEQFF.